This T cell receptor (beta chain) was observed in a study of stem cell transplantation in POMP-related autoinflammatory disease. About the research overall: The study hypothesized thymoproteasome defects skew the TRB repertoire via impaired CD8+ selection.

The data were produced by immunoSEQ multiplex PCR, yet TCRdb's version contains in-frame clones alone and is incomplete. Here the sample spans some 68,000 clones, under 95% being singletons. On this clone: Its specificity is unknown.

Study outcomes and limitations: In PRAID patients, the number of distinct TRB V-J gene pairings was restricted. PRAID patients trended toward lower TRB diversity and higher clonality in all analyzed T-cell subsets.

This receptor was obtained from a human patient with POMP-related autoinflammation and immune dysregulation (PRAID). The T cells may partly be graft donor cells. Sequences were derived from CD4+ T cells from PBMCs, sampled after stem cell transplantation.

The CDR3, as DNA: TGTGCCAGCAGCCAGGGTCCCCCGGGTAGCGTGGTCTACAATGAGCAGTTCTTC. Translating it yields CASSQGPPGSVVYNEQFF. The rearrangement uses TRBV14 and TRBJ2-1, with D possibly matching TRBD2 (5 bases). The germline gives CDR1 SGHDN, CDR2 FVKESK. Trimming left V 3 bases short and J 3 bases short, with 21 bases between. The CDR3 runs 18 residues.